A selection of T cell receptor beta chains follows, all from one sample in a study of OX40 agonist ivuxolimab in advanced cancers. Assay used: immunoSEQ multiplex PCR; TCRdb lists only in-frame clones, some missing. The sample gives about 45,000 clones, 84% of which show up once; 2% to 3% is in the top ten. The starting material was CD4+ or CD8+ T cells sorted from blood, obtained in a trial of the OX40 agonist ivuxolimab. All receptors derive from an adult with an advanced solid tumor such as melanoma, head and neck, liver or kidney cancer. Both conserved end residues are part of each CDR3. A D gene is named only where the DNA matches it firmly. The size field is filled for only some rows; it gives once, few, many or a size class.

J: TRBJ1-5; size: -; D: TRBD1; V: TRBV27; DNA: TGTGCCAGCAGCCAGGACAGGGGGAGTCAGCCCCAGCATTTT; CDR3: CASSQDRGSQPQHF
J: TRBJ1-1; size: once; D: -; V: TRBV7-8; DNA: TGTGCCAGCAGCTTAGGGGTGGAATGGAGGAACACTGAAGCTTTCTTT; CDR3: CASSLGVEWRNTEAFF
J: TRBJ2-1; size: -; D: TRBD1; V: TRBV9; DNA: TGTGCCAGCAGCGCCGGGACAGGGTCCTATAATGAGCAGTTCTTC; CDR3: CASSAGTGSYNEQFF
J: TRBJ1-2; size: -; D: -; V: TRBV2; DNA: TGTGCCAGCCTAGGGGGACTGACCTCGGGCTACACCTTC; CDR3: CASLGGLTSGYTF
J: TRBJ1-6; size: -; D: TRBD1; V: TRBV5-1; DNA: TGCGCCAGCAGTTACCAGGGACAGTTAAATTCACCCCTCCACTTT; CDR3: CASSYQGQLNSPLHF
J: TRBJ2-7; size: few; D: -; V: TRBV9; DNA: TGTGCCAGCTTTATTTCCTACGAGCAGTACTTC; CDR3: CASFISYEQYF
J: TRBJ2-5; size: -; D: TRBD2; V: TRBV5-6; DNA: TGTGCCAGCAGCTTGGGTGGTAGCGGGAGATTGGAGACCCAGTACTTC; CDR3: CASSLGGSGRLETQYF
J: TRBJ1-3; size: -; D: -; V: TRBV12-1; DNA: TGTGCCAGAAGGGACAGCCGCTCTGGAAACACCATATATTTT; CDR3: CARRDSRSGNTIYF
J: TRBJ2-7; size: -; D: -; V: TRBV7-6; DNA: TGTGCCAGCAGCTTAGTGCCCGGGACGAATCTTGGGGAGCAGTACTTC; CDR3: CASSLVPGTNLGEQYF
J: TRBJ2-3; size: once; D: -; V: TRBV7-6; DNA: TGTGCCAGCAGCTTAGGAGGAGACTGGCGTACGGATACGCAGTATTTT; CDR3: CASSLGGDWRTDTQYF
J: TRBJ2-1; size: -; D: -; V: TRBV20-1; DNA: TGCAGTGCTAAGGGGATTGGCGAGCAGTTCTTC; CDR3: CSAKGIGEQFF
J: TRBJ2-5; size: -; D: -; V: TRBV7-9; DNA: TGTGCCAGCAGCTGGGGAGAGACCCAGTACTTC; CDR3: CASSWGETQYF
J: TRBJ2-1; size: -; D: -; V: TRBV18; DNA: TGTGCCAGCTCACGAGATTCGGGGCCAAGCTCCTACAATGAGCAGTTCTTC; CDR3: CASSRDSGPSSYNEQFF
J: TRBJ1-1; size: -; D: -; V: TRBV19; DNA: TGTGCCAGTACTAACAAAGCTTTCTTT; CDR3: CASTNKAFF
J: TRBJ2-1; size: -; D: TRBD2; V: TRBV6-5; DNA: TGTGCCAGCAGTTGGTACTCACTAGCGGCCTACAATGAGCAGTTCTTC; CDR3: CASSWYSLAAYNEQFF
J: TRBJ2-7; size: -; D: TRBD2; V: TRBV6-5; DNA: TGTGCCAGCAGTTACTCCAGCGGGAGGGCCTCCGAGCAGTACTTC; CDR3: CASSYSSGRASEQYF
J: TRBJ1-4; size: -; D: -; V: TRBV6-5; DNA: TGTGCCAGCAGGACCCGAGATGAAAAACTGTTTTTT; CDR3: CASRTRDEKLFF
J: TRBJ1-5; size: -; D: TRBD1; V: TRBV18; DNA: TGTGCCAGCTCGCTCCAAACAGGGGTGGGGGATAGCAATCAGCCCCAGCATTTT; CDR3: CASSLQTGVGDSNQPQHF
J: TRBJ1-1; size: -; D: -; V: TRBV6-6; DNA: TGTGCCAGCTGTCCCACAGCTGACACTGAAGCTTTCTTT; CDR3: CASCPTADTEAFF
J: TRBJ2-7; size: -; D: -; V: TRBV9; DNA: TGTGCCAGCAGCGTAGGAGGGAGGGAGCAGTACTTC; CDR3: CASSVGGREQYF
J: TRBJ1-1; size: -; D: -; V: TRBV9; DNA: TGTGCCAGCAGCCCGCAGGGCGGCATGAACACTGAAGCTTTCTTT; CDR3: CASSPQGGMNTEAFF
J: TRBJ2-2; size: -; D: TRBD2; V: TRBV7-8; DNA: TGTGCCAGCAGCCGACTAGCGGGGGGGCCCTACACCGGGGAGCTGTTTTTT; CDR3: CASSRLAGGPYTGELFF
J: TRBJ1-1; size: -; D: -; V: TRBV10-2; DNA: TGCGCCAGCGCGGGGAGGGCGGCAACTGAAGCTTTCTTT; CDR3: CASAGRAATEAFF
J: TRBJ1-1; size: -; D: TRBD1; V: TRBV4-2; DNA: TGTGCCAGCAGCCTAGCAGGGGGTTCATCAGCTTTCTTT; CDR3: CASSLAGGSSAFF
J: TRBJ2-3; size: -; D: -; V: TRBV5-4; DNA: TGTGCCAGCAGCTTGGGGGGGGATACGCAGTATTTT; CDR3: CASSLGGDTQYF
J: TRBJ1-4; size: -; D: -; V: TRBV18; DNA: TGTGCCAGCTCACCATCTCTTAATAATGAAAAACTGTTTTTT; CDR3: CASSPSLNNEKLFF
J: TRBJ2-3; size: -; D: -; V: TRBV18; DNA: TGTGCCAGCTCAAAAACTGGCCCCCCGGCAGATACGCAGTATTTT; CDR3: CASSKTGPPADTQYF
J: TRBJ1-4; size: once; D: -; V: TRBV11-2; DNA: TGTGCCAGCAGCTTAGTAGGGCTCGGTGAAAAACTGTTTTTT; CDR3: CASSLVGLGEKLFF
J: TRBJ1-6; size: -; D: TRBD1; V: TRBV6-5; DNA: TGTGCCAGCAGAGTGGACAGGGGGAAAGTCTCACCCCTCCACTTT; CDR3: CASRVDRGKVSPLHF
J: TRBJ2-3; size: -; D: TRBD2; V: TRBV6-5; DNA: TGTGCCAGCAGTTACGGTAGCGGGGGCACAGATACGCAGTATTTT; CDR3: CASSYGSGGTDTQYF
J: TRBJ1-5; size: -; D: TRBD1; V: TRBV28; DNA: TGTGCCAGCAGTTCCTCCTACCACAGGGGGGCCCCCAATCAGCCCCAGCATTTT; CDR3: CASSSSYHRGAPNQPQHF
J: TRBJ2-1; size: -; D: TRBD2; V: TRBV7-2; DNA: TGTGCCAGCAGCTCTAGCGGGGGGAAGGGTGAGCAGTTCTTC; CDR3: CASSSSGGKGEQFF
J: TRBJ2-3; size: -; D: TRBD2; V: TRBV7-2; DNA: TGTGCCAGCAGCTTAGAGGCGGGGACTAATACGCAGTATTTT; CDR3: CASSLEAGTNTQYF
J: TRBJ2-7; size: -; D: TRBD2; V: TRBV9; DNA: TGTGCCAGCAGCCCTAGCGGGAGTCAGTACGAGCAGTACTTC; CDR3: CASSPSGSQYEQYF
J: TRBJ1-1; size: -; D: -; V: TRBV5-6; DNA: TGTGCCAGCAGCAGCACCGGGGGGTGGGCCGTTACTGAAGCTTTCTTT; CDR3: CASSSTGGWAVTEAFF
J: TRBJ2-2; size: -; D: -; V: TRBV7-2; DNA: TGTGCCAGCAGCTTTTCCCCCACCGGGGAGCTGTTTTTT; CDR3: CASSFSPTGELFF
J: TRBJ1-1; size: once; D: TRBD1; V: TRBV7-2; DNA: TGTGCCAGCAGCTTGTCCGACAGGGTGCGGGACACTGAAGCTTTCTTT; CDR3: CASSLSDRVRDTEAFF
J: TRBJ1-2; size: -; D: -; V: TRBV29-1; DNA: TGCAGCGTTGACAGGGGTTATGGCTACACCTTC; CDR3: CSVDRGYGYTF
J: TRBJ2-7; size: -; D: -; V: TRBV2; DNA: TGTGCCAGCAACCTTAGGGACTACGAGCAGTACTTC; CDR3: CASNLRDYEQYF
J: TRBJ2-6; size: -; D: -; V: TRBV27; DNA: TGTGCCAGCAGTTCTTCCCGGCCCAACGTCCTGACTTTC; CDR3: CASSSSRPNVLTF
J: TRBJ2-7; size: -; D: -; V: TRBV2; DNA: TGTGCCAGCTACCCCGAGAGGGGGAGGGCCTACGAGCAGTACTTC; CDR3: CASYPERGRAYEQYF
J: TRBJ1-4; size: -; D: -; V: TRBV20-1; DNA: TGCAGTGCTAGAGAAGGGTCCCAACTGTTTTTT; CDR3: CSAREGSQLFF
J: TRBJ2-7; size: -; D: -; V: TRBV7-8; DNA: TGTGCCAGCAGCCCCGTACAAACCTACGAGCAGTACTTC; CDR3: CASSPVQTYEQYF
J: TRBJ1-3; size: -; D: -; V: TRBV9; DNA: TGTGCCAGCAGCGCGACCCAGGGAGGTGGAAACACCATATATTTT; CDR3: CASSATQGGGNTIYF
J: TRBJ2-7; size: -; D: TRBD1; V: TRBV7-2; DNA: TGTGCCAGCAGCTCTCAACTTCAGGGGGCGAAAGAGCAGTACTTC; CDR3: CASSSQLQGAKEQYF
J: TRBJ1-5; size: -; D: -; V: TRBV9; DNA: TGTGCCAGCAGCGCCAGTGACAGCTACAATCAGCCCCAGCATTTT; CDR3: CASSASDSYNQPQHF
J: TRBJ2-7; size: -; D: -; V: TRBV7-9; DNA: TGTGCCAGCAGCTTAGATAGTAGAAACGAGCAGTACTTC; CDR3: CASSLDSRNEQYF
J: TRBJ1-4; size: -; D: -; V: TRBV5-8; DNA: TGTGCCAGCAGCGGACGTGTGGGGTCCAACGAAAAACTGTTTTTT; CDR3: CASSGRVGSNEKLFF
J: TRBJ2-7; size: once; D: -; V: TRBV11-3; DNA: TGTGCCAGCAGCCCGTCGGGGCTAGCCTACGAGCAGTACTTC; CDR3: CASSPSGLAYEQYF
J: TRBJ2-3; size: few; D: TRBD2; V: TRBV7-2; DNA: TGTGCCAGCAGCTTTCTCTCTAGCGGGAGGGGAGATACGCAGTATTTT; CDR3: CASSFLSSGRGDTQYF
J: TRBJ2-7; size: -; D: -; V: TRBV6-5; DNA: TGTGCCAGCAGTGAATTCGGGGGATCCGACGAGCAGTACTTC; CDR3: CASSEFGGSDEQYF
J: TRBJ1-2; size: -; D: -; V: TRBV4-1; DNA: TGCGCCAGCAGCCAAGGTTGGGGGGCGGACTATGGCTACACCTTC; CDR3: CASSQGWGADYGYTF
J: TRBJ2-1; size: -; D: TRBD1; V: TRBV6-1; DNA: TGTGCCAGCAGCGGGACAGGGTACAATGAGCAGTTCTTC; CDR3: CASSGTGYNEQFF
J: TRBJ2-7; size: -; D: -; V: TRBV19; DNA: TGTGCCAGTAGTTCCTTTACAGATATTAATCCTTTGACCTCCTACGAGCAGTACTTC; CDR3: CASSSFTDINPLTSYEQYF